Below are 32 T cell receptor beta chains sequenced from a single sample in a study of blood T cell repertoires in COVID-19. TCRdb keeps only in-frame clones here, not all; method: immunoSEQ multiplex PCR. Here the sample spans 77,000 or so clones, around 74% being singletons. Sequenced material: peripheral blood. The receptors were sampled from a human donor with acute or convalescent COVID-19. The donor label of this sample is uncertain.

The V and J genes are TRBV24-1 and TRBJ2-5, with TRBD1 identical over 9 bases. CDR1 KGHDR and CDR2 SFDVKD come from the germline V gene. The V and J ends lost 4 bases and 1 base, in that order; junction bases with no gene match: 6. The CDR3 loop spans 16 amino acids. CDR3 protein: CATSDQGTGPQETQYF. CDR3 bases: TGTGCCACCAGTGACCAAGGGACAGGGCCCCAAGAGACCCAGTACTTC.

The chain combines TRBV5-4 with TRBJ1-1, with 11 bases identical to TRBD1. The length of the CDR3 is 17 residues. Germline values: CDR1 SGHNT, CDR2 YYREEE (reference sequence). V trimming: 5 bases; J trimming: 1 base; junction bases outside the gene matches: 10. The CDR3 nucleotides are TGTGCCAGCAGGCCACCGGGACAGGGGGACGGGAACACTGAAGCTTTCTTT. Protein sequence: CASRPPGQGDGNTEAFF.

The J gene is TRBJ2-1, the V gene TRBV7-9, with D tentatively TRBD1 (6 bases). This CDR3 has 14 residues. Between the trimmed V and J ends, which lost 5 bases and 6 bases, there was a span of 14 bases. Germline lookup yields CDR1 SEHNR and CDR2 FQNEAQ (reference sequence). DNA of the CDR3: TGTGCCAGCAGCCCCTATACAGGGCGCAATGAGCAGTTCTTC. It is translated as CASSPYTGRNEQFF.

J is TRBJ1-2 and V is TRBV5-4; D unclear. The CDR3 sequence is 14 residues long. V gave up 4 bases and J gave up 8 bases, with 18 bases separating them. CDR1 is SGHNT, CDR2 YYREEE, per germline (reference sequence). The CDR3 is CASSLSEAAGGYTF. The CDR3 coding sequence is TGTGCCAGCAGCCTAAGTGAGGCTGCGGGCGGCTACACCTTC.

This chain uses TRBV24-1 with TRBJ2-2, with 10 bases fitting TRBD2. CDR3 length: 16 amino acids. The germline gives CDR1 KGHDR, CDR2 SFDVKD. Trimming cost V 3 bases and J 2 bases; bases outside gene matches: 2. For the CDR3, the DNA is TGTGCCACCAGTGATCTAGCGGGAGTTAACACCGGGGAGCTGTTTTTT. This sequence encodes CATSDLAGVNTGELFF.

The chain carries TRBV19 and TRBJ1-4; D gene uncertain. V was shortened by 8 bases and J by 5 bases, with 21 bases between the two germline ends. CDR3 length: 16 residues. Per the germline V gene, CDR1 is LNHDA and CDR2 is SQIVND (reference sequence). CDR3 DNA: TGTGCCAGTGGAGAGCTGGCCTCCGGGTGGAATGAAAAACTGTTTTTT. Protein: CASGELASGWNEKLFF. The full variable domain, in which reference TRBV19 and TRBJ1-4 provide the parts outside the CDR3, is DGGITQSPKYLFRKEGQNVTLSCEQNLNHDAMYWYRQDPGQGLRLIYYSQIVNDFQKGDIAEGYSVSREKKESFPLTVTSAQKNPTAFYLCASGELASGWNEKLFFGSGTQLSVL.

The rearrangement links TRBV7-9 to TRBJ2-2; D gene uncertain. CDR3 length: 13 amino acids. Germline V gene sequence: CDR1 SEHNR, CDR2 FQNEAQ (reference sequence). V was pared by 5 bases and J by 5 bases, with 9 bases between. The CDR3 sequence: CASSEQSTGELFF. CDR3 nucleotides: TGTGCCAGCAGCGAACAGAGTACCGGGGAGCTGTTTTTT.

The genes are TRBV5-6 and TRBJ1-2, with D perhaps matching TRBD1 (5 bases). The germline CDR1 and CDR2 sequences are SGHDT and YYEEEE. Trimming removed 4 bases at V and 7 bases at J, with 14 bases between. This CDR3 contains 13 residues. The CDR3 nucleotides are TGTGCCAGCAGCGTCTCAGGGTTCGGTGGCTACACCTTC. It is translated as CASSVSGFGGYTF.

This clone was seen just once. The CDR3 DNA follows: TGTGCCAGCAGCCGACCTGGACAGGGGAGCAACGCAACTAATGAAAAACTGTTTTTT. It encodes CASSRPGQGSNATNEKLFF. The chain links TRBV21-1 to TRBJ1-4; no DNA check was done on the table's D call, TRBD1. TRBV21-1 is deemed a pseudogene. The CDR3 covers 19 residues.

V and J are TRBV6-5 and TRBJ1-1; D is unresolved. Germline CDR1 MNHEY, CDR2 SVGAGI. This CDR3 contains 13 residues. V gave up 5 bases and J gave up 3 bases, with 10 bases separating them. For the CDR3, the DNA is TGTGCCAGCAGTAGAGTATACGACACTGAAGCTTTCTTT. It encodes CASSRVYDTEAFF.

The chain uses TRBV3-1 (or the pseudogene TRBV3-2) and TRBJ1-1; D uncertain. The germline gives CDR1 LGHDT, CDR2 YNNKEL (reference sequence). There are 15 residues in the CDR3. Trimming pared 3 bases from V and 4 bases from J, leaving 15 bases between. CDR3 region: CASSHRGRVGTEAFF. The DNA of the CDR3 is TGTGCCAGCAGCCACCGGGGTAGGGTGGGCACTGAAGCTTTCTTT.

The CDR3 DNA reads TGTGCCAGCCCCACGAGAGCGGGAGGACCCACAGATACGCAGTATTTT. The encoded protein is CASPTRAGGPTDTQYF. J is TRBJ2-3 and V is TRBV11-3, with 9 bases that match TRBD2. The length of the CDR3 is 16 residues. With V trimmed by 8 bases and J by 2 bases, 11 bases remained unmatched. Germline V gives CDR1 SGHNT, CDR2 YENEEA.

This clone was seen more than once but under ten times. The chain is built from TRBV6-1 and TRBJ2-5; TRBD2 matches 12 bases. Germline trimming cut 3 bases from V and 5 bases from J; bases unmatched to any gene: 7. The V gene's germline CDR1 is MNHNS and CDR2 SASEGT. This CDR3 is built from 16 residues. The CDR3 sequence: CASSDLGLAGWETQYF. Written as DNA, the CDR3 is TGTGCCAGCAGTGATTTAGGACTAGCGGGATGGGAGACCCAGTACTTC.

The chain combines TRBV7-2 with TRBJ2-2; a possible D gene is TRBD1 (5 bases). Germline values: CDR1 SGHTA, CDR2 FQGNSA. Trimming cost V 6 bases and J 3 bases, with 14 bases left between them. The CDR3 runs to 15 residues. CDR3 protein: CASSRDRTDTGELFF. The CDR3 region has the DNA TGTGCCAGCAGTCGCGACAGAACCGACACCGGGGAGCTGTTTTTT.

The rearrangement joins TRBV27 to TRBJ2-2; TRBD2 aligns across 12 bases. V shed 5 bases, J shed 6 bases, and the junction held 10 bases outside the gene matches. Germline CDR1 is MNHEY and CDR2 is SMNVEV (reference sequence). This CDR3 has 17 residues. The DNA of the CDR3 is TGTGCCAGCAGTCGTCAACTAGCGGGAGGAGGGTCCGGGGAGCTGTTTTTT. This translates into CASSRQLAGGGSGELFF.

This chain connects TRBV15 to TRBJ1-4; 10 positions match TRBD1. This CDR3 comprises 17 residues. V shed 0 bases, J shed 3 bases, and the junction held 4 bases outside the gene matches. CDR1 LNHNV and CDR2 YYDKDF come from the germline V gene (reference sequence). The CDR3 loop reads CATSREGQGKANEKLFF. CDR3 sequence (DNA): TGTGCCACCAGCAGAGAGGGACAGGGGAAGGCTAATGAAAAACTGTTTTTT.

The chain has TRBV3-1 (or the pseudogene TRBV3-2) and TRBJ1-3; D is ambiguous. CDR3 length: 14 amino acids. CDR1 and CDR2 from the germline V gene are LGHDT and YNNKEL (reference sequence). Trimming shortened V by 4 bases and J by 3 bases, and 10 bases separated the two germline ends. CDR3 loop: CASSPTRNGNTIYF. For the CDR3, the DNA is TGTGCCAGCAGCCCCACGCGAAATGGAAACACCATATATTTT.

The chain is built from TRBV23-1 and TRBJ2-1, with D hard to call. TRBV23-1 is classed as an ORF, of uncertain function. The CDR3 contains 13 residues. V was trimmed by 6 bases and J by 5 bases, leaving 11 bases between them. The CDR3 protein is CASRQVSNNEQFF. Written as DNA, the CDR3 is TGCGCCAGCAGGCAGGTGTCTAACAATGAGCAGTTCTTC.

V usage is TRBV5-4 and J usage is TRBJ2-5; 9 bases agree with TRBD1. CDR3 length: 17 residues. V dropped 4 bases and J dropped 1; count of bases not matched to a gene: 11. Per the germline V gene, CDR1 is SGHNT and CDR2 is YYREEE (reference sequence). Written as DNA, the CDR3 is TGTGCCAGCAGCACCGTGGGACAGGGAGGGGTCCAAGAGACCCAGTACTTC. It translates to CASSTVGQGGVQETQYF.

Worth noting for this clone: This sample also contains other DNA sequences that code for the same CDR3. The chain carries TRBV7-2 and TRBJ1-2, with 10 bases matching TRBD1. Germline loops: CDR1 SGHTA, CDR2 FQGNSA. Trimming removed 5 bases from V and 5 bases from J; junction bases left unmatched: 2. The CDR3 sequence is 13 residues long. The CDR3 bases are TGTGCCAGCAGCCAGGGACAGGGGTATGGCTACACCTTC. Translated, it gives CASSQGQGYGYTF.

This rearrangement joins TRBV6-2 or TRBV6-3 to TRBJ1-2; D gene unclear. CDR1 is MNHEY, CDR2 SVGEGT, per germline. The CDR3 runs to 13 residues. The V gene lost 2 bases and the J gene lost 8 bases, with 12 bases spanning the gap. The CDR3 region is CASSYQPSRGYTF. The CDR3 nucleotides are TGTGCCAGCAGTTACCAGCCGTCGAGGGGCTACACCTTC.

The chain recombines TRBV19 with TRBJ1-5, with D possibly being TRBD1 (5 bases). V lost 3 bases, J lost 5 bases, and 17 bases lay in between. The germline V gene encodes CDR1 LNHDA and CDR2 SQIVND (reference sequence). The CDR3 contains 16 residues. The CDR3 here is CASSIRGLRGDQPQHF. In DNA form, the CDR3 reads TGTGCCAGTAGTATCCGGGGACTCCGCGGCGATCAGCCCCAGCATTTT.

J is TRBJ2-7 and V is TRBV4-3; no clear D gene. The CDR3 has 14 amino acids. Trimming removed 0 bases at V and 2 bases at J, with 8 bases between. Germline CDR1 LGHNA, CDR2 YSLEER. The CDR3 is CASSQDSFTYEQYF. In DNA form, the CDR3 reads TGCGCCAGCAGCCAAGACTCTTTTACCTACGAGCAGTACTTC.

The gene calls are TRBV5-1 and TRBJ2-3; tentatively, D is TRBD2 (7 bases). Germline V gene data show CDR1 as SGHRS and CDR2 as YFSETQ. V lost 6 bases to trimming and J lost 9 bases, with 26 bases between them. The CDR3 spans 16 residues. The CDR3 DNA is TGCGCCAGCATAGGAGGGGGGGCGACGGCGGGAGAGACGCAGTATTTT. This codes for CASIGGGATAGETQYF.

The chain combines TRBV6-5 with TRBJ1-4, with D maybe TRBD1 (5 bases). With 2 bases removed from V and 8 bases from J, the gap between germline ends came to 15 bases. The CDR3 contains 15 residues. Per germline, CDR1 MNHEY and CDR2 SVGAGI. The CDR3: CASSYLQGLGEKLFF. The CDR3 region has the DNA TGTGCCAGCAGTTACCTTCAGGGTTTAGGGGAAAAACTGTTTTTT.

The V call is TRBV25-1, the J call TRBJ2-1; 7 positions match TRBD2. Looked up from germline, CDR1 is MGHDK and CDR2 is SYGVNS. The CDR3 contains 16 residues. The junction had 5 bases not matched to a gene; V was cut back by 3 bases and J by 0 bases. CDR3 residues: CASSDPSGDSYNEQFF. The CDR3 DNA sequence: TGTGCCAGCAGTGACCCTAGCGGAGACTCCTACAATGAGCAGTTCTTC.

This sequence joins TRBV7-2 and TRBJ1-3; a weak D match, TRBD1 (5 bases). This CDR3 has 15 amino acids. V gave up 5 bases and J gave up 2 bases, with 13 bases separating them. Germline loops: CDR1 SGHTA, CDR2 FQGNSA. The CDR3 loop reads CASSPPGRAGNTIYF. The CDR3 DNA reads TGTGCCAGCAGCCCCCCGGGCAGGGCTGGAAACACCATATATTTT.

V usage is TRBV6-5 and J usage is TRBJ2-1; 9 bases align to TRBD2. The CDR3 has 14 amino acids. Trimming removed 5 bases from V and 6 bases from J; junction bases left unmatched: 5. Germline assignment: CDR1 MNHEY and CDR2 SVGAGI. CDR3 bases: TGTGCCAGCAGTAAACTAGCGGGCGGCAATGAGCAGTTCTTC. Amino acids: CASSKLAGGNEQFF.

The chain employs TRBV5-1 and TRBJ2-2; tentatively, D is TRBD1 (6 bases). Trimming pared 2 bases from V and 1 base from J, leaving 9 bases between. The germline CDR1 and CDR2 sequences are SGHRS and YFSETQ. CDR3 size: 15 residues. The CDR3 nucleotides are TGCGCCAGCAGCTTTGGGGGACAGAACACCGGGGAGCTGTTTTTT. It codes for CASSFGGQNTGELFF.

The V and J genes are TRBV9 and TRBJ2-3; TRBD1 might be the D (6 bases). The CDR3 contains 15 residues. Per the germline V gene, CDR1 is SGDLS and CDR2 is YYNGEE. V dropped 3 bases and J dropped 2 bases, with 13 bases sitting between them. The CDR3 DNA is TGTGCCAGCAGCGGAAAGAGGACAGTCACAGATACGCAGTATTTT. Its protein product is CASSGKRTVTDTQYF.

This clone was observed a few times. The chain carries TRBV6-6 and TRBJ1-6, with 7 bases matching TRBD1. The CDR3 length is 14 residues. Germline loops: CDR1 MNHNY, CDR2 SVGAGI (reference sequence). Trimming took 11 bases from V and 3 from J; bases not matched to a gene: 7. Here the CDR3 DNA reads TGTGCCGTGTCCCGGGACAGCTATAATTCACCCCTCCACTTT. The encoded protein is CAVSRDSYNSPLHF.

The table lists this clone with a few counts. The chain uses TRBV28 and TRBJ1-1; D not resolved. CDR1 is MDHEN and CDR2 is SYDVKM in the germline V gene. The CDR3 spans 13 residues. V lost 5 bases to trimming and J lost 4 bases, with 11 bases between them. CDR3 protein: CASSIDKVTEAFF. CDR3 DNA sequence: TGTGCCAGCAGTATCGACAAGGTCACTGAAGCTTTCTTT.